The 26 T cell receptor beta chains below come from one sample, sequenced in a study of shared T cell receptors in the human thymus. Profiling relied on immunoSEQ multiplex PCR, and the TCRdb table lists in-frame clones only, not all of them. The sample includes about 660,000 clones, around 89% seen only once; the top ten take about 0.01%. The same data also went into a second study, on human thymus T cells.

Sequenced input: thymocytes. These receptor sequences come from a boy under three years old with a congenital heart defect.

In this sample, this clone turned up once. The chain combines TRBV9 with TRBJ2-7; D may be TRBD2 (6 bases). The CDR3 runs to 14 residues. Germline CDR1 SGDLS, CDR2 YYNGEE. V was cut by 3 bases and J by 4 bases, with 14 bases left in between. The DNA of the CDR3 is TGTGCCAGCAGCGCCCGGGACTCCGTTTACGAGCAGTACTTC. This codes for CASSARDSVYEQYF.

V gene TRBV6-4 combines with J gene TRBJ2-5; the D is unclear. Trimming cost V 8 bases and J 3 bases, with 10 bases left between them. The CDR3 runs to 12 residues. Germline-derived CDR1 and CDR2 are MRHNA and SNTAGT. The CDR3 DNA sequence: TGTGCCAGCCTCCTGGGCAAAGAGACCCAGTACTTC. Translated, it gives CASLLGKETQYF.

CDR3 region: CATSRGRFGTPSRNTEAFF. CDR3 coding DNA: TGTGCCACCAGCAGAGGAAGGTTCGGGACACCTTCGCGGAACACTGAAGCTTTCTTT. The gene calls are TRBV15 and TRBJ1-1, with a weak D call TRBD1 (6 bases). Trimming pared 1 base from V and 1 base from J, leaving 22 bases between. The CDR3 spans 19 residues. Germline values: CDR1 LNHNV, CDR2 YYDKDF (reference sequence).

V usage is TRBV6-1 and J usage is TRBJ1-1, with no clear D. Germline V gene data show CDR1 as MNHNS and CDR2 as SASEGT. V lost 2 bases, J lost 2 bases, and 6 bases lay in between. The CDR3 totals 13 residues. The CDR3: CASSESGNTEAFF. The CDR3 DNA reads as TGTGCCAGCAGTGAAAGCGGAAACACTGAAGCTTTCTTT.

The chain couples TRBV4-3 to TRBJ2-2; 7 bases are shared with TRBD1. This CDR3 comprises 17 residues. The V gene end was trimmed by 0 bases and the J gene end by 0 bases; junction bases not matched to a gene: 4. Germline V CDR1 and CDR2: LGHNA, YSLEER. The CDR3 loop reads CASSQEAGGTNTGELFF. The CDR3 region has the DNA TGCGCCAGCAGCCAAGAGGCAGGGGGAACGAACACCGGGGAGCTGTTTTTT.

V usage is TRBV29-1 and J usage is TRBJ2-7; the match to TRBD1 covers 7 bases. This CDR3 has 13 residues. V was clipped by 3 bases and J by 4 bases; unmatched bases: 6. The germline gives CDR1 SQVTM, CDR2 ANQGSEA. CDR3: CSVEVQGIYEQYF. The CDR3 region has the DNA TGCAGCGTTGAGGTACAGGGGATTTACGAGCAGTACTTC.

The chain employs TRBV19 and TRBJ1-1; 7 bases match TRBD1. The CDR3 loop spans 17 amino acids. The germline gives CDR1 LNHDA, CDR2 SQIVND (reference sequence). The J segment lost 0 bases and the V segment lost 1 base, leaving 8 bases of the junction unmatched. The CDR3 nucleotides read TGTGCCAGTAGTATAGGGGACAGATTTCTAATGAACACTGAAGCTTTCTTT. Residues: CASSIGDRFLMNTEAFF.

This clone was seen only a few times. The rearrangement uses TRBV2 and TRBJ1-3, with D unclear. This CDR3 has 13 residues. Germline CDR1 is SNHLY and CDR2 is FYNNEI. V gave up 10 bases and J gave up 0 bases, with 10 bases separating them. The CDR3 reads CAKTRTSGNTIYF. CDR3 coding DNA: TGTGCCAAGACACGAACCTCTGGAAACACCATATATTTT.

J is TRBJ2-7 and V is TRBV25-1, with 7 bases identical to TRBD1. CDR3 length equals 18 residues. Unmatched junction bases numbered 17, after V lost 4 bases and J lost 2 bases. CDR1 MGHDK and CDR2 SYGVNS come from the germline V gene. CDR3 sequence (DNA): TGTGCCAGCAGTGGGGCGCACAGGGAGACAGGGTCTACCTACGAGCAGTACTTC. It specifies CASSGAHRETGSTYEQYF.

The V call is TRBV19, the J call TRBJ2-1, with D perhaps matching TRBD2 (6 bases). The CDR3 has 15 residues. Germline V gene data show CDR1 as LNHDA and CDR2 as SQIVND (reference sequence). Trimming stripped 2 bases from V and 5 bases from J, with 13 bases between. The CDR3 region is CASSITSFTDNEQFF. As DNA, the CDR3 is TGTGCCAGTAGTATAACTAGCTTTACTGACAATGAGCAGTTCTTC.

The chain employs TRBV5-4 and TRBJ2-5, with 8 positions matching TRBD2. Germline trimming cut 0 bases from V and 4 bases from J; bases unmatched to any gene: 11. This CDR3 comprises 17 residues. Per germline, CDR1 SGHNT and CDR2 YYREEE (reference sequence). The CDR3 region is CASSLEGKRERRETQYF. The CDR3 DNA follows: TGTGCCAGCAGCTTGGAGGGAAAGCGGGAGCGCCGAGAGACCCAGTACTTC. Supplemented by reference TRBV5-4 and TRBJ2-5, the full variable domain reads ETGVTQSPTHLIKTRGQQVTLRCSSQSGHNTVSWYQQALGQGPQFIFQYYREEENGRGNFPPRFSGLQFPNYSSELNVNALELDDSALYLCASSLEGKRERRETQYFGPGTRLLVL.

CDR3 protein: CASSLRGGELFF. CDR3 sequence (DNA): TGTGCCAGCAGCTTACGGGGAGGGGAGCTGTTTTTT. This chain uses TRBV7-9 with TRBJ2-2; TRBD2 might be the D (5 bases). Germline V lookup: CDR1 SEHNR, CDR2 FQNEAQ (reference sequence). Trimming removed 2 bases from V and 8 bases from J, with 6 bases in between. The CDR3 is 12 residues long.

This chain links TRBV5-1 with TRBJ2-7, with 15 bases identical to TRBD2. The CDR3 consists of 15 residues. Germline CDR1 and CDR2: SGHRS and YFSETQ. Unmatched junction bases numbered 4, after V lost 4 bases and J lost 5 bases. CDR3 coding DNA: TGCGCCAGCAGCCGGACTAGCGGGAGGGTTCACGAGCAGTACTTC. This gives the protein CASSRTSGRVHEQYF.

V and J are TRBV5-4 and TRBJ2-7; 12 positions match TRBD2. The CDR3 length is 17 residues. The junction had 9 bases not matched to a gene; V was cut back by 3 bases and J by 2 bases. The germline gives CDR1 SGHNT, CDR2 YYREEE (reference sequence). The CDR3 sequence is CASSSDLGLAGPYEQYF. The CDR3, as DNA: TGTGCCAGCAGCTCGGACCTGGGACTAGCGGGCCCCTACGAGCAGTACTTC.

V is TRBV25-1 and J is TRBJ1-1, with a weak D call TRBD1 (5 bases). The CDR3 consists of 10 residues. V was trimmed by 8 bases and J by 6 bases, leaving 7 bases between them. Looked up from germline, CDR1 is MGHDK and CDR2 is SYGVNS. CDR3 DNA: TGTGCCAGCCGGGGGGCTGAAGCTTTCTTT. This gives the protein CASRGAEAFF.

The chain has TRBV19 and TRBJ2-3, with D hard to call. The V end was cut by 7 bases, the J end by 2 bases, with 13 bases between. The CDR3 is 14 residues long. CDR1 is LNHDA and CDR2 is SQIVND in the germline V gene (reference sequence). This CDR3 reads CASTHSSHTDTQYF. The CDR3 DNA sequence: TGTGCCAGTACCCACAGCTCACACACAGATACGCAGTATTTT.

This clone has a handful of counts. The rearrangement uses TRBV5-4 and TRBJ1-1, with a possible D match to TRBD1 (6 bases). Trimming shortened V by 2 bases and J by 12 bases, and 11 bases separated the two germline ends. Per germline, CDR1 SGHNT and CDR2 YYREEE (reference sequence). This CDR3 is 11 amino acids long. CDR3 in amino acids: CASSFAGDTFF. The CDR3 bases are TGTGCCAGCAGCTTTGCAGGGGACACTTTCTTT.

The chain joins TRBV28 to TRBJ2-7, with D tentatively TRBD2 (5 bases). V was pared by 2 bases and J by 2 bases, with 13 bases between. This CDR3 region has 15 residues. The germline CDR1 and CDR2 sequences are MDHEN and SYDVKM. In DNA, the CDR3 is TGTGCCAGCAGTTTACCGAGCGGTTACCCCTACGAGCAGTACTTC. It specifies CASSLPSGYPYEQYF. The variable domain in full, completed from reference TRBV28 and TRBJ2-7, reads DVKVTQSSRYLVKRTGEKVFLECVQDMDHENMFWYRQDPGLGLRLIYFSYDVKMKEKGDIPEGYSVSREKKERFSLILESASTNQTSMYLCASSLPSGYPYEQYFGPGTRLTVT.

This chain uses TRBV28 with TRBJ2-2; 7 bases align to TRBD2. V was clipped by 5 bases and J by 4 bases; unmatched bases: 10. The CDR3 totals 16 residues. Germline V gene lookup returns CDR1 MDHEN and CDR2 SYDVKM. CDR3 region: CASSRGREESTGELFF. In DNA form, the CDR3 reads TGTGCCAGCAGTCGGGGGAGGGAAGAGAGCACCGGGGAGCTGTTTTTT.

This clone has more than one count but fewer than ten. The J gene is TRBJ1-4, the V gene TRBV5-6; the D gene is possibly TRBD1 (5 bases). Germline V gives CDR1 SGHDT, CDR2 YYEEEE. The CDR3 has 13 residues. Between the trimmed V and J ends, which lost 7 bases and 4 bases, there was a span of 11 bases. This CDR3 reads CASQQAINEKLFF. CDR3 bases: TGTGCCAGCCAACAGGCAATTAATGAAAAACTGTTTTTT.

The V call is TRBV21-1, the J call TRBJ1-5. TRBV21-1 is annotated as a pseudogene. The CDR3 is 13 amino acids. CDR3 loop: CGREVRSNQPQHF. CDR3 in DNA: TGTGGAAGGGAGGTCCGTAGCAATCAGCCCCAGCATTTT.

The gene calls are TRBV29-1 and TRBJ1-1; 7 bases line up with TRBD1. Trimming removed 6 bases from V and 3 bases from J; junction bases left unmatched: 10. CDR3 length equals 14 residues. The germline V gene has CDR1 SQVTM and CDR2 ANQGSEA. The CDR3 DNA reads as TGCAGCGTCCAAGGGACAGCCCTGCACACTGAAGCTTTCTTT. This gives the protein CSVQGTALHTEAFF.

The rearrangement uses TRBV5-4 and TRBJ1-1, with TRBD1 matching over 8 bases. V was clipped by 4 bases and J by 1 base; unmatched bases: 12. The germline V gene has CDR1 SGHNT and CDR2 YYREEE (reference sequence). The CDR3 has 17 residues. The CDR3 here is CASSPRPGDRGNTEAFF. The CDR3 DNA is TGTGCCAGCAGCCCAAGGCCGGGCGACAGGGGGAACACTGAAGCTTTCTTT.

CDR3 residues: CASSWYRDRGSNQPQHF. The CDR3 DNA sequence: TGTGCCAGCAGCTGGTACCGCGACAGGGGTAGCAATCAGCCCCAGCATTTT. This chain joins TRBV7-3 and TRBJ1-5; TRBD1 matches 8 bases. The J segment lost 0 bases and the V segment lost 4 bases, leaving 8 bases of the junction unmatched. Germline CDR1 reads SGHTA; CDR2 reads FQGTGA. The CDR3 consists of 17 residues.

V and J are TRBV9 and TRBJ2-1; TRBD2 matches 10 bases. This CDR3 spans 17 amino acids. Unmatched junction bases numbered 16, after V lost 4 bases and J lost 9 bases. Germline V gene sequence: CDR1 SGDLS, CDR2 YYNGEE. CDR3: CASSPRHKREGSGEQFF. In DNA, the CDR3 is TGTGCCAGCAGCCCCAGACACAAGCGGGAGGGCAGCGGTGAGCAGTTCTTC.

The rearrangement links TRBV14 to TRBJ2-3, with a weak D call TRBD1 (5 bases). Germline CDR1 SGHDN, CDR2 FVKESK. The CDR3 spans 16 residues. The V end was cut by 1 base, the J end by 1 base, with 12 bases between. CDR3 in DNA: TGTGCCAGCAGCCAAGTGGGGCGGATGGGCACAGATACGCAGTATTTT. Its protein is CASSQVGRMGTDTQYF.